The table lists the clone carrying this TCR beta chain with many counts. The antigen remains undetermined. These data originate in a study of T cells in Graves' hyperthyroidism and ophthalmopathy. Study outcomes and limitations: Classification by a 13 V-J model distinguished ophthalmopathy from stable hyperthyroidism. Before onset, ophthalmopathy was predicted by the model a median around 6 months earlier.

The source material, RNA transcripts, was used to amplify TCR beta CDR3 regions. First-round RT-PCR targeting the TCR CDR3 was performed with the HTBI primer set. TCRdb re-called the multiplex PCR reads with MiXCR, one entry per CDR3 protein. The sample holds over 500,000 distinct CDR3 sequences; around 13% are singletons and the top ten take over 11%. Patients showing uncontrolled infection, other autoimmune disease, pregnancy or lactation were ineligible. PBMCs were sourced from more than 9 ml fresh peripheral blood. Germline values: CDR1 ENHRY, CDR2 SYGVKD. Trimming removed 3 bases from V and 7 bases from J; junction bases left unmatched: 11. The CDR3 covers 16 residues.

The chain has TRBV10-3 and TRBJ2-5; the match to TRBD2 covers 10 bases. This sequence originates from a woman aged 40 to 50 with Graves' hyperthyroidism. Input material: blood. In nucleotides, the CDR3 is TGTGCCATCAGTGAATCGACTAGCGGGTTCGAAGGGACCCAGTACTTC. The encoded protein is CAISESTSGFEGTQYF.